This T cell receptor (beta chain) was captured in a study of blood T cell repertoires in COVID-19. The overall study: There were acute and convalescent COVID-19 samples, and they came from the United States, Italy and Spain. Nucleic acid was either cDNA or gDNA, and it came from T cells, B-cell-depleted T cells, or PBMCs.

CDR1 and CDR2 (germline): SGHTA, FQGTGA. Germline trimming cut 5 bases from V and 0 bases from J; bases unmatched to any gene: 14. This CDR3 is built from 19 residues. Using immunoSEQ multiplex PCR, the repertoire was profiled, and TCRdb retains in-frame clones only, with some absent. The sample has around 150,000 clones, roughly 79% seen once; the top ten hold over 8.5%. Sample: peripheral blood. The source of this sequence is a man aged 45-65 years with active or convalescent COVID-19. The chain uses TRBV7-3 and TRBJ2-1; 9 bases align to TRBD2. This chain's CDR3 is CASSPNEELAGLSYNEQFF. CDR3 nucleotides: TGTGCCAGCAGCCCTAATGAGGAACTAGCGGGTCTCTCCTACAATGAGCAGTTCTTC.